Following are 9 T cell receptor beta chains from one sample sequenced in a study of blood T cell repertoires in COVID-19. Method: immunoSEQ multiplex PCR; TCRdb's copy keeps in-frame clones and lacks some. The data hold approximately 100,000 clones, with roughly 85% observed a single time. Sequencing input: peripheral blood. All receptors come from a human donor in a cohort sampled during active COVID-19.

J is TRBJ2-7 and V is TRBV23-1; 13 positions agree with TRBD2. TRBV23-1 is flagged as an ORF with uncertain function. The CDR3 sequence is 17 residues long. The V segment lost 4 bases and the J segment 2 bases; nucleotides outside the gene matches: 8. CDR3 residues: CASSPAPGLAGTYEQYF. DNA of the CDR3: TGCGCCAGCAGTCCTGCTCCGGGACTAGCGGGGACCTACGAGCAGTACTTC.

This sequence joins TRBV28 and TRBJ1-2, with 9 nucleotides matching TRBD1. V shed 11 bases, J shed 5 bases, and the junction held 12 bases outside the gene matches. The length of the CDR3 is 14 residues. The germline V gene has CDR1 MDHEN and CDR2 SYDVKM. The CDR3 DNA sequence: TGTGCCGGTCAGCCCGGGACAGGGACTTATGGCTACACCTTC. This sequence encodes CAGQPGTGTYGYTF.

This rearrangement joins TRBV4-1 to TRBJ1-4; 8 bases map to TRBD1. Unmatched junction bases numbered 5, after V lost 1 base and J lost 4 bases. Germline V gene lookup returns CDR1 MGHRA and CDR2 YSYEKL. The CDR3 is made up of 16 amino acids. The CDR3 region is CASSQAMTGVNEKLFF. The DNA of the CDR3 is TGCGCCAGCAGCCAAGCCATGACAGGGGTTAATGAAAAACTGTTTTTT.

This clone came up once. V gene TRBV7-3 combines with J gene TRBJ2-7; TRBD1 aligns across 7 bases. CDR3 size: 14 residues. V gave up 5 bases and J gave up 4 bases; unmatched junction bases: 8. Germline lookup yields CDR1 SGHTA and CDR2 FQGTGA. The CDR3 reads CASSRQGRIYEQYF. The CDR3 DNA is TGTGCCAGCAGCCGACAGGGCAGGATTTACGAGCAGTACTTC.

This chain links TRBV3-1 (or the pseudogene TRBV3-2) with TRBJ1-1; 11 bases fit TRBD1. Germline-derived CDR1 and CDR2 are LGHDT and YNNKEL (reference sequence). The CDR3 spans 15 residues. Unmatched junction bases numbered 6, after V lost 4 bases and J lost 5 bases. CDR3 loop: CASSRGTGGNTEAFF. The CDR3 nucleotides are TGTGCCAGCAGCCGCGGGACAGGGGGGAATACTGAAGCTTTCTTT.

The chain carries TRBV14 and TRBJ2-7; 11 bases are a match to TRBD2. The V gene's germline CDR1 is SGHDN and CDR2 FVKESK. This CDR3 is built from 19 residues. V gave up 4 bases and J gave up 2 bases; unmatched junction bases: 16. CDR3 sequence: CASSPPREGRLAGTYEQYF. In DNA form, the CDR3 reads TGTGCCAGCAGCCCCCCCAGGGAGGGTAGACTAGCGGGAACCTACGAGCAGTACTTC.

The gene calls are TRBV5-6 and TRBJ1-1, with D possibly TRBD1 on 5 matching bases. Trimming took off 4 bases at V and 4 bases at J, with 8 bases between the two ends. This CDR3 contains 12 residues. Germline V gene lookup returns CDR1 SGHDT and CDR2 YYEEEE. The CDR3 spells CASSGGATEAFF. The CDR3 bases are TGTGCCAGCAGCGGCGGGGCCACTGAAGCTTTCTTT.

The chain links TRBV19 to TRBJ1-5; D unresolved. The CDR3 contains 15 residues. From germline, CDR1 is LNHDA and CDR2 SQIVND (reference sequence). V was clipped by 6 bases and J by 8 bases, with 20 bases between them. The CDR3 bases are TGTGCCAGTAGGGGCGCGTTTATGATATCGGAGCCCCAGCATTTT. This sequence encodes CASRGAFMISEPQHF. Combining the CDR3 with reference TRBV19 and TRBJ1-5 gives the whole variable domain DGGITQSPKYLFRKEGQNVTLSCEQNLNHDAMYWYRQDPGQGLRLIYYSQIVNDFQKGDIAEGYSVSREKKESFPLTVTSAQKNPTAFYLCASRGAFMISEPQHFGDGTRLSIL.

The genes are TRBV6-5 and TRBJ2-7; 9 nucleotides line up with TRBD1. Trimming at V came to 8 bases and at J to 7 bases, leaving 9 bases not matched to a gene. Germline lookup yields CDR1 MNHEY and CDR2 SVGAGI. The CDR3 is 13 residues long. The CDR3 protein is CASLPGQGNEQYF. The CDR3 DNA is TGTGCCAGCCTTCCGGGACAGGGAAATGAGCAGTACTTC.